This section outlines one TCR beta chain sequence together with its context. This specimen comes from a study of blood T cell repertoires in COVID-19. About the study: Material from acute and convalescent COVID-19 was sourced from the United States, Italy and Spain. PBMCs, B-cell-depleted T cells, or T cells provided the cDNA or gDNA that made up the material.

Original data processing: Reference gene primer amplification gave estimated nucleated cell counts. The assay was immunoSEQ multiplex PCR, and TCRdb's table has in-frame clones only and misses some. That table gives V, J and clone size, and the DNA gave D and trimming. The data show about 240,000 clones, roughly 85% seen once. Enrolled during active infection, Seattle patients were then followed longitudinally. The CDR3 has 15 amino acids. V lost 0 bases to trimming and J lost 6 bases, with 13 bases between them. Germline CDR1 reads LGHNA; CDR2 reads YSLEER. The sequence was collected from a man in his fifties or sixties with COVID-19, enrolled during active disease. The rearrangement uses TRBV4-3 and TRBJ2-3; D is unclear. The sample consisted of peripheral blood. The CDR3 DNA reads TGCGCCAGCAGCCAAGATCCTCAGTCCTCCGATACGCAGTATTTT. Translating gives CASSQDPQSSDTQYF.